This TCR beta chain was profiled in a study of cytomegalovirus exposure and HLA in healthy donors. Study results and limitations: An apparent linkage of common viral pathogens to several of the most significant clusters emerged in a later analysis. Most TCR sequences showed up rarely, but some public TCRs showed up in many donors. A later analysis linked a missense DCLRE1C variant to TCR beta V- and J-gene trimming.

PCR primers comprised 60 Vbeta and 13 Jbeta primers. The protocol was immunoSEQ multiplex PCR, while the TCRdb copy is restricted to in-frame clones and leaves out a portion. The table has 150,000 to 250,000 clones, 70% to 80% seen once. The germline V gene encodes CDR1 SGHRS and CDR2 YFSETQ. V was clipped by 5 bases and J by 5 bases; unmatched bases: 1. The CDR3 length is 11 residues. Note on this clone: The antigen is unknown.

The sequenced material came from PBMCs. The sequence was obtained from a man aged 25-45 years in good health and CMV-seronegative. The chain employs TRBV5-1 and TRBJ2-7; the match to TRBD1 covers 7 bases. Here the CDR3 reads CASRQGNEQYF. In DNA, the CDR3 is TGCGCCAGCAGACAGGGGAACGAGCAGTACTTC. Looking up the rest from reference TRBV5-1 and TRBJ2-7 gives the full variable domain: KAGVTQTPRYLIKTRGQQVTLSCSPISGHRSVSWYQQTPGQGLQFLFEYFSETQRNKGNFPGRFSGRQFSNSRSEMNVSTLELGDSALYLCASRQGNEQYFGPGTRLTVT.